This T cell receptor (beta chain) was identified in a study of blood T cells in healthy people across ages. PCR was performed a second time for about 6 to 11 cycles using a sample-barcoded 5' primer and a J-beta primer mix. TCRdb re-called the 5' RACE reads through MiXCR, storing one row per CDR3 protein. The repertoire has 1.4 million or so distinct CDR3 sequences, approximately 43% of them found once; the top ten carry just over 4%. This CDR3 has 14 residues. In germline, CDR1 is SGHRS, CDR2 YFSETQ. Losses at the gene ends were 5 bases for V and 0 bases for J; bases not matched to a gene: 2. Per-sample yields of isolated PBMCs were at least 6 million.

The sequence was collected from a woman aged 18 to 35 in good health. V and J are TRBV5-1 and TRBJ2-7, with 10 positions matching TRBD2. Source material: blood. CDR3 sequence: CASRTSGVSYEQYF. In DNA form, the CDR3 reads TGCGCCAGCAGAACTAGCGGGGTCTCCTACGAGCAGTACTTC.